The 8 T cell receptor beta chains below all came from one sample that was sequenced in a study of T cell responses to AZD1222 COVID-19 vaccine. This table comes from immunoSEQ multiplex PCR, and its TCRdb copy is limited to in-frame clones, with some not included. There are 150,000 or so clones in the sample; approximately 90% occur only once, and more than 1% lies in the top ten. The specimen comprised peripheral blood, sampled 28 days after the second AZD1222 dose. Receptor source: an adult who received the AZD1222 COVID-19 vaccine.

The rearrangement uses TRBV19 and TRBJ1-2; D gene unclear. Germline values: CDR1 LNHDA, CDR2 SQIVND (reference sequence). This CDR3 has 12 residues. Trimming stripped 7 bases from V and 6 bases from J, with 12 bases between. This CDR3 is CASTGRQNGYTF. In DNA, the CDR3 is TGTGCCAGTACGGGCAGGCAGAATGGCTACACCTTC.

The chain employs TRBV10-3 and TRBJ1-1; D gene uncertain. The germline V gene has CDR1 ENHRY and CDR2 SYGVKD. V lost 0 bases, J lost 1 base, and 6 bases lay in between. CDR3 length: 14 residues. This chain's CDR3 is CAISESRQNTEAFF. The DNA of the CDR3 is TGTGCCATCAGTGAGTCTCGGCAGAACACTGAAGCTTTCTTT.

V gene TRBV6-1 combines with J gene TRBJ1-2; unclear D gene. V lost 2 bases, J lost 2 bases, and 6 bases lay in between. The CDR3 spans 13 residues. CDR1 is MNHNS, CDR2 SASEGT, per germline. CDR3 in amino acids: CASSEHKNYGYTF. In DNA form, the CDR3 reads TGTGCCAGCAGTGAACACAAGAACTATGGCTACACCTTC.

The genes are TRBV18 and TRBJ1-2, with TRBD1 matching 7 bases. The CDR3 is made up of 16 amino acids. Trimming removed 3 bases from V and 0 bases from J; junction bases left unmatched: 7. Germline V lookup: CDR1 KGHSH, CDR2 LQKENI. The CDR3 DNA sequence: TGTGCCAGCTCACCCCGGGGAACAGGGGCTAACTATGGCTACACCTTC. It encodes CASSPRGTGANYGYTF.

The gene calls are TRBV15 and TRBJ2-1; 9 nucleotides agree with TRBD2. From germline, CDR1 is LNHNV and CDR2 YYDKDF (reference sequence). This CDR3 is 17 amino acids long. The trim removed 4 bases at V and 7 bases at J, leaving 14 bases unmatched. CDR3 protein: CATSKASGGPTWNEQFF. The CDR3 DNA is TGTGCCACCAGCAAGGCGAGCGGGGGGCCGACTTGGAATGAGCAGTTCTTC.

The V call is TRBV14, the J call TRBJ2-1, with 14 bases that match TRBD2. Germline-derived CDR1 and CDR2 are SGHDN and FVKESK. The CDR3 consists of 18 residues. The V segment lost 1 base and the J segment 4 bases; nucleotides outside the gene matches: 6. As DNA, the CDR3 is TGTGCCAGCAGCCAAGCCCAAGGACTAGCGGGGGGATACAATGAGCAGTTCTTC. It encodes CASSQAQGLAGGYNEQFF. The entire variable domain, with the rest obtained from reference TRBV14 and TRBJ2-1, is as follows: EAGVTQFPSHSVIEKGQTVTLRCDPISGHDNLYWYRRVMGKEIKFLLHFVKESKQDESGMPNNRFLAERTGGTYSTLKVQPAELEDSGVYFCASSQAQGLAGGYNEQFFGPGTRLTVL.

The CDR3 loop is CASSSPRASSGNTIYF. CDR3 nucleotide sequence: TGTGCCAGCAGTTCCCCCAGGGCGAGCTCTGGAAACACCATATATTTT. This chain uses TRBV7-2 with TRBJ1-3; possible D gene TRBD1, 5 bases. Per the germline V gene, CDR1 is SGHTA and CDR2 is FQGNSA. The V end lost 6 bases, the J end lost 0 bases, and 15 bases lay between the germline ends. The CDR3 is made up of 16 amino acids.

In its sample, this clone was seen a few times. The V call is TRBV6-1, the J call TRBJ1-3, with D unclear. Germline values: CDR1 MNHNS, CDR2 SASEGT. This CDR3 has 15 amino acids. V was clipped by 2 bases and J by 0 bases, with 8 bases between them. The CDR3 loop reads CASSERSYSGNTIYF. In DNA form, the CDR3 reads TGTGCCAGCAGTGAAAGGAGTTACTCTGGAAACACCATATATTTT.